The 9 T cell receptor beta chains below come from one sample, sequenced in a study of persistence of HIV-infected CD4 T cells. The stimulus was lysate of CMV-infected fibroblasts, 9 to 10 ug/mL. CD40L/CD69 double-negative CD45RO-high memory CD4+ T cells were collected. The immunoSEQ assay was version 4, run in survey mode. Clones were read by immunoSEQ multiplex PCR, and TCRdb kept only the in-frame ones, dropping some. This sample has 46,000 or so clones, with about 81% found just once. These TCRs are of unknown antigen specificity. Sequencing was performed on CD4+ T cells sorted from PBMCs after roughly 18-hour stimulation, taken from a patient who received antiretroviral therapy. The receptor source for this set is an adult man with HIV who was CMV-seropositive.

This chain links TRBV7-8 with TRBJ1-2; TRBD1 matches at 8 bases. CDR1 is SGHVS and CDR2 is FQNEAQ in the germline V gene. The CDR3 runs 15 residues. Unmatched junction bases numbered 9, after V lost 5 bases and J lost 4 bases. This CDR3 reads CASSRGQGGRYGYTF. In nucleotides, the CDR3 is TGTGCCAGCAGCCGAGGACAGGGAGGACGCTATGGCTACACCTTC. The entire variable domain, with the rest obtained from reference TRBV7-8 and TRBJ1-2, is as follows: GAGVSQSPRYKVAKRGQDVALRCDPISGHVSLFWYQQALGQGPEFLTYFQNEAQLDKSGLPSDRFFAERPEGSVSTLKIQRTQQEDSAVYLCASSRGQGGRYGYTFGSGTRLTVV.

On this clone: This CDR3 is also generated by other DNA sequences in the sample. This CDR3 is CSAREGETQYF. DNA of the CDR3: TGCAGTGCTAGGGAGGGAGAGACCCAGTACTTC. The V call is TRBV20-1, the J call TRBJ2-5; D possibly corresponds to TRBD2 (6 bases). Germline assignment: CDR1 DFQATT and CDR2 SNEGSKA (reference sequence). V was cut by 3 bases and J by 4 bases, with 6 bases left in between. CDR3 length equals 11 residues.

This rearrangement joins TRBV6-6 to TRBJ1-2; D call uncertain. The length of the CDR3 is 13 residues. The germline CDR1 and CDR2 sequences are MNHNY and SVGAGI (reference sequence). Trimming pared 2 bases from V and 4 bases from J, leaving 8 bases between. CDR3: CASSYQDLYGYTF. CDR3 in DNA: TGTGCCAGCAGTTACCAGGACCTCTATGGCTACACCTTC.

This sequence joins TRBV6-5 and TRBJ1-2, with D perhaps TRBD1 (6 bases). Trimming cost V 6 bases and J 3 bases, with 11 bases left between them. Germline lookup yields CDR1 MNHEY and CDR2 SVGAGI. This CDR3 is built from 13 residues. CDR3 in amino acids: CASRLTGHYGYTF. In DNA, the CDR3 is TGTGCCAGCAGACTTACAGGGCACTATGGCTACACCTTC.

This chain links TRBV7-3 with TRBJ1-5; no firm D call. The germline gives CDR1 SGHTA, CDR2 FQGTGA. The CDR3 runs 13 residues. The V end lost 1 base, the J end lost 5 bases, and 6 bases lay between the germline ends. The CDR3 spells CASSLSRDQPQHF. The CDR3 DNA reads as TGTGCCAGCAGCTTAAGTCGGGATCAGCCCCAGCATTTT.

The chain uses TRBV7-2 and TRBJ2-7, with 9 positions matching TRBD1. From germline, CDR1 is SGHTA and CDR2 FQGNSA. The J segment lost 1 base and the V segment lost 5 bases, leaving 3 bases of the junction unmatched. The CDR3 spans 14 residues. In nucleotides, the CDR3 is TGTGCCAGCAGCGGACAGGGGAGATCCTACGAGCAGTACTTC. Translated, it gives CASSGQGRSYEQYF.

Only one count was recorded for this clone. The gene calls are TRBV7-2 and TRBJ2-7; no clear D gene. V lost 2 bases and J lost 1, with 9 bases in between. The CDR3 is made up of 14 amino acids. CDR1 and CDR2 (germline): SGHTA, FQGNSA. In DNA, the CDR3 is TGTGCCAGCAGCTTATCGTACAGTTCCTACGAGCAGTACTTC. Its translation: CASSLSYSSYEQYF.

V gene TRBV7-2 combines with J gene TRBJ1-5, with D perhaps matching TRBD1 (5 bases). Germline CDR1 and CDR2: SGHTA and FQGNSA. Trimming stripped 3 bases from V and 3 bases from J, with 12 bases between. This CDR3 has 15 residues. CDR3 loop: CASSFKVGDNQPQHF. CDR3 in DNA: TGTGCCAGCAGCTTTAAAGTAGGGGACAATCAGCCCCAGCATTTT. The variable domain in full, completed from reference TRBV7-2 and TRBJ1-5, reads GAGVSQSPSNKVTEKGKDVELRCDPISGHTALYWYRQSLGQGLEFLIYFQGNSAPDKSGLPSDRFSAERTGGSVSTLTIQRTQQEDSAVYLCASSFKVGDNQPQHFGDGTRLSIL.

This clone was seen a few times. The V gene is TRBV7-2, the J gene TRBJ2-7; D gene unclear. The CDR3 contains 14 residues. Germline-derived CDR1 and CDR2 are SGHTA and FQGNSA. Trimming took off 7 bases at V and 2 bases at J, with 15 bases between the two ends. The CDR3 DNA follows: TGTGCCAGCAACGACCCCTTCGGCGCCTACGAGCAGTACTTC. Translating it yields CASNDPFGAYEQYF.